The 30 T cell receptor beta chains below come from one sample, sequenced in a study of CD8+ T cells in alopecia areata. Reverse transcribed after extraction, RNA yielded cDNA as the sequencing template. Assay used: immunoSEQ multiplex PCR; TCRdb lists only in-frame clones, some missing. The data contain 200,000 to 250,000 clones, around 43% of them singletons. As to treatment: oral pan-JAK inhibitor, 5-10 mg twice daily. The sample consisted of CD4+ T cells sorted from blood, taken between weeks 36 and 40, from a patient treated with tofacitinib. The source is a human donor with alopecia areata.

The chain links TRBV29-1 to TRBJ2-3, with TRBD2 matching over 14 bases. V trimming: 7 bases; J trimming: 3 bases; junction bases outside the gene matches: 6. The CDR3 contains 15 residues. Per the germline V gene, CDR1 is SQVTM and CDR2 is ANQGSEA. The CDR3 DNA reads as TGCAGCGCCTCCGGGACTAGCGGGAGAACAGATACGCAGTATTTT. Amino acids: CSASGTSGRTDTQYF.

This chain connects TRBV9 to TRBJ2-6; D not resolved. Germline V gene lookup returns CDR1 SGDLS and CDR2 YYNGEE. The CDR3 contains 15 residues. V lost 0 bases, J lost 1 base, and 5 bases lay in between. CDR3 DNA: TGTGCCAGCAGCGTAGACGTTTCTGGGGCCAACGTCCTGACTTTC. Amino acid sequence: CASSVDVSGANVLTF. The variable domain in full, completed from reference TRBV9 and TRBJ2-6, reads DSGVTQTPKHLITATGQRVTLRCSPRSGDLSVYWYQQSLDQGLQFLIQYYNGEERAKGNILERFSAQQFPDLHSELNLSSLELGDSALYFCASSVDVSGANVLTFGAGSRLTVL.

The chain recombines TRBV27 with TRBJ2-3; D might be TRBD1 or TRBD2, each matching 5 bases. V was pared by 1 base and J by 1 base, with 15 bases between. Germline V lookup: CDR1 MNHEY, CDR2 SMNVEV (reference sequence). This CDR3 contains 17 residues. CDR3 coding DNA: TGTGCCAGCAGTTTATTCGGTCAGGGACCTCGCACAGATACGCAGTATTTT. Protein product: CASSLFGQGPRTDTQYF.

This clone was recorded a few times. V and J are TRBV21-1 and TRBJ2-7. TRBV21-1 is termed a pseudogene. The CDR3 totals 14 residues. As DNA, the CDR3 is TGTGCCAGCAGCAAAGAGGACCGGATCCACGAGCAGTACTTC. As protein: CASSKEDRIHEQYF.

This clone was seen just once. The chain combines TRBV5-1 with TRBJ2-7, with a tentative D call TRBD1 (7 bases). Germline CDR1 SGHRS, CDR2 YFSETQ. CDR3 length equals 14 residues. V lost 2 bases and J 4 bases, leaving 13 bases between the germline ends. For the CDR3, the DNA is TGCGCCAGCAGCTTCAGCCAGGGGGGATACGAGCAGTACTTC. This translates into CASSFSQGGYEQYF.

J is TRBJ2-5 and V is TRBV18, with TRBD1 identical over 9 bases. Germline V gene data show CDR1 as KGHSH and CDR2 as LQKENI. V lost 3 bases, J lost 6 bases, and 5 bases stayed unmatched. The CDR3 runs to 14 residues. CDR3 sequence reads: CASSPNGQGKTQYF. DNA for the CDR3: TGTGCCAGCTCACCTAACGGACAGGGGAAGACCCAGTACTTC.

V is TRBV28 and J is TRBJ2-7, with 7 bases that match TRBD1. Germline-derived CDR1 and CDR2 are MDHEN and SYDVKM. V lost 3 bases, J lost 3 bases, and 5 bases stayed unmatched. The CDR3 is 14 residues long. Here the CDR3 reads CASSFTNRGYEQYF. In nucleotides, the CDR3 is TGTGCCAGCAGTTTTACGAACAGGGGCTACGAGCAGTACTTC.

This clone was seen more than once but under ten times. V and J are TRBV13 and TRBJ2-1; maybe TRBD2 (7 bases). Germline values: CDR1 PRHDT, CDR2 FYEKMQ (reference sequence). This CDR3 contains 15 residues. Trimming removed 7 bases from V and 8 bases from J, with 21 bases in between. The chain's CDR3 is CASTQGGGPVDEQFF. The CDR3 DNA reads TGTGCCAGCACCCAAGGGGGAGGGCCTGTGGATGAGCAGTTCTTC.

Here the CDR3 DNA reads TGTGCCAGCAGTAGCGGGGCTAACTATGGCTACACCTTC. It is translated as CASSSGANYGYTF. The rearrangement links TRBV2 to TRBJ1-2; no firm D call. The germline V gene encodes CDR1 SNHLY and CDR2 FYNNEI. Trimming took 5 bases from V and 0 from J, leaving 7 bases between them. This CDR3 has 13 residues.

The V gene is TRBV5-1, the J gene TRBJ1-4, with TRBD1 matching over 7 bases. CDR1 and CDR2 (germline): SGHRS, YFSETQ. The ends lost 4 bases at V and 2 bases at J; junction bases unmatched: 2. CDR3 length equals 14 residues. CDR3: CASSRDSTNEKLFF. Written as DNA, the CDR3 is TGCGCCAGCAGCAGGGACAGTACTAATGAAAAACTGTTTTTT.

This clone appeared a few times. V usage is TRBV20-1 and J usage is TRBJ2-5; D gene uncertain. Germline V lookup: CDR1 DFQATT, CDR2 SNEGSKA (reference sequence). The ends were cut back, 3 bases at V and 1 base at J, with 3 bases in the middle. This CDR3 has 11 amino acids. Written as DNA, the CDR3 is TGCAGTGCTAGCGTCCAAGAGACCCAGTACTTC. Amino acids: CSASVQETQYF.

This chain connects TRBV20-1 to TRBJ2-7, with D perhaps matching TRBD2 (6 bases). Trimming shortened V by 5 bases and J by 3 bases, and 8 bases separated the two germline ends. The CDR3 totals 11 residues. From germline, CDR1 is DFQATT and CDR2 SNEGSKA (reference sequence). CDR3 bases: TGCAGTGCTCGGCGGGACTACGAGCAGTACTTC. This gives the protein CSARRDYEQYF.

The rearrangement links TRBV29-1 to TRBJ2-7; D not certain. The CDR3 sequence is 15 residues long. CDR1 is SQVTM and CDR2 is ANQGSEA in the germline V gene. Trimming removed 6 bases from V and 4 bases from J, with 22 bases in between. The CDR3 bases are TGCAGCGTATCAACGCCGGGCGCATCGGTTTACGAGCAGTACTTC. Translated, it gives CSVSTPGASVYEQYF.

This clone turned up a few times. The J gene is TRBJ2-1, the V gene TRBV9; the D gene is possibly TRBD1 (5 bases). Trimming left V 7 bases short and J 8 bases short, with 16 bases between. CDR1 is SGDLS, CDR2 YYNGEE, per germline. The CDR3 runs to 13 residues. Here the CDR3 DNA reads TGTGCCAGCTCTACCCCGCCAGGGTATGAGCAGTTCTTC. As protein: CASSTPPGYEQFF.

In its sample, this clone was seen a few times. This chain links TRBV7-9 with TRBJ2-3; D is unclear. This CDR3 is built from 14 residues. Germline V gives CDR1 SEHNR, CDR2 FQNEAQ (reference sequence). Trimming removed 5 bases from V and 2 bases from J, with 11 bases in between. CDR3 in DNA: TGTGCCAGCAGCATCTACAGACCCACAGATACGCAGTATTTT. Protein: CASSIYRPTDTQYF.

This chain connects TRBV5-1 to TRBJ2-7, with 9 bases fitting TRBD1. With V trimmed by 4 bases and J by 5 bases, 7 bases remained unmatched. Germline V gene sequence: CDR1 SGHRS, CDR2 YFSETQ. The CDR3 has 14 residues. The CDR3 spells CASSLGQGRHEQYF. DNA of the CDR3: TGCGCCAGCAGCCTAGGACAGGGGAGGCACGAGCAGTACTTC.

The chain is built from TRBV6-5 and TRBJ2-7; D uncertain. This CDR3 has 14 residues. The germline V gene encodes CDR1 MNHEY and CDR2 SVGAGI. V was pared by 5 bases and J by 2 bases, with 13 bases between. CDR3 protein: CASSESLAPYEQYF. CDR3 DNA: TGTGCCAGCAGTGAATCTTTAGCTCCCTACGAGCAGTACTTC.

This chain joins TRBV15 and TRBJ2-5; 7 bases line up with TRBD2. Germline CDR1 is LNHNV and CDR2 is YYDKDF (reference sequence). The CDR3 spans 14 residues. Losses at the gene ends were 1 base for V and 5 bases for J; bases not matched to a gene: 4. Here the CDR3 DNA reads TGTGCCACCAGCAGAGGGGAGGGAAGCGAGACCCAGTACTTC. The encoded protein is CATSRGEGSETQYF.

The rearrangement links TRBV30 to TRBJ1-5; possible D gene TRBD1, 5 bases. The germline gives CDR1 GTSNPN, CDR2 SVGIG (reference sequence). V was pared by 3 bases and J by 7 bases, with 16 bases between. The CDR3 sequence is 14 residues long. CDR3 coding DNA: TGTGCCTGGAGGGATGCCGGGGCCGGCCAGCCCCAGCATTTT. This sequence encodes CAWRDAGAGQPQHF.

In its sample, this clone was seen a few times. This chain uses TRBV25-1 with TRBJ2-5; D remains ambiguous. The CDR3 has 14 amino acids. The V gene lost 4 bases and the J gene lost 5 bases, with 14 bases spanning the gap. The germline gives CDR1 MGHDK, CDR2 SYGVNS. The DNA of the CDR3 is TGTGCCAGCAGTGGGTTCTCGCTAGGGGAGACCCAGTACTTC. Encoded protein: CASSGFSLGETQYF.

In its sample, this clone was seen a few times. This chain links TRBV7-2 with TRBJ2-1; either TRBD1 or TRBD2 may supply D (5 bases each). Trimming removed 4 bases from V and 10 bases from J, with 14 bases in between. The CDR3 runs 13 residues. Germline CDR1 is SGHTA and CDR2 is FQGNSA. CDR3 sequence: CASSWSRGGEQFF. DNA of the CDR3: TGTGCCAGCAGCTGGTCCCGGGGCGGGGAGCAGTTCTTC. Using reference TRBV7-2 and TRBJ2-1 for the parts outside the CDR3, the full variable domain is GAGVSQSPSNKVTEKGKDVELRCDPISGHTALYWYRQSLGQGLEFLIYFQGNSAPDKSGLPSDRFSAERTGGSVSTLTIQRTQQEDSAVYLCASSWSRGGEQFFGPGTRLTVL.

The chain uses TRBV10-2 and TRBJ2-1, with D perhaps being TRBD1 or TRBD2 (6 bases each). V was trimmed by 4 bases and J by 5 bases, leaving 18 bases between them. The CDR3 is 16 residues long. The V gene's germline CDR1 is WSHSY and CDR2 SAAADI. CDR3 in amino acids: CASSGLRGEWDNEQFF. CDR3 nucleotides: TGCGCCAGCAGTGGACTGAGGGGGGAGTGGGACAATGAGCAGTTCTTC.

CDR3 loop: CAWTAEGEQFF. CDR3 DNA sequence: TGTGCCTGGACAGCGGAAGGCGAGCAGTTCTTC. The chain combines TRBV30 with TRBJ2-1; D might be TRBD2 (5 bases). The CDR3 has 11 residues. CDR1 GTSNPN and CDR2 SVGIG come from the germline V gene (reference sequence). The V gene lost 4 bases and the J gene lost 10 bases, with 11 bases spanning the gap.

Only one count was recorded for this clone. The genes are TRBV4-2 and TRBJ2-7; 13 nucleotides agree with TRBD2. Germline V gene data show CDR1 as LGHNA and CDR2 as YNFKEQ. The CDR3 has 16 residues. Losses at the gene ends were 4 bases for V and 2 bases for J; bases not matched to a gene: 5. The CDR3 DNA is TGTGCCAGCAGCCGAACGGGGACTAGCGGGACCTACGAGCAGTACTTC. This encodes CASSRTGTSGTYEQYF.

The J gene is TRBJ2-3, the V gene TRBV28, with D uncertain. CDR3 length equals 15 residues. Germline V CDR1 and CDR2: MDHEN, SYDVKM. The ends were cut back, 5 bases at V and 2 bases at J, with 14 bases in the middle. The CDR3 sequence is CASSTQTINTDTQYF. CDR3 bases: TGTGCCAGCAGTACCCAGACAATAAACACAGATACGCAGTATTTT.

In its sample, this clone was seen a few times. V gene TRBV29-1 combines with J gene TRBJ2-5; D gene uncertain. Per the germline V gene, CDR1 is SQVTM and CDR2 is ANQGSEA. There are 13 residues in the CDR3. The ends were cut back, 5 bases at V and 5 bases at J, with 15 bases in the middle. The CDR3 DNA is TGCAGCGTTCCCTTGTTCAGCAAGGAGACCCAGTACTTC. The encoded protein is CSVPLFSKETQYF.

The CDR3 sequence: CASSLAGAGARYNEQFF. In DNA form, the CDR3 reads TGTGCCAGCAGCTTAGCGGGCGCGGGGGCCCGATACAATGAGCAGTTCTTC. V gene TRBV7-9 combines with J gene TRBJ2-1; weak D call: TRBD2 (7 bases). Germline CDR1 SEHNR, CDR2 FQNEAQ (reference sequence). This CDR3 spans 17 amino acids. V lost 0 bases, J lost 4 bases, and 16 bases lay in between. Drawing the rest from reference TRBV7-9 and TRBJ2-1, the complete variable domain is DTGVSQNPRHKITKRGQNVTFRCDPISEHNRLYWYRQTLGQGPEFLTYFQNEAQLEKSRLLSDRFSAERPKGSFSTLEIQRTEQGDSAMYLCASSLAGAGARYNEQFFGPGTRLTVL.

This rearrangement joins TRBV7-9 to TRBJ1-5, with unresolved D. CDR1 is SEHNR, CDR2 FQNEAQ, per germline (reference sequence). This CDR3 region has 14 residues. The V end was cut by 1 base, the J end by 9 bases, with 13 bases between. The CDR3 nucleotides are TGTGCCAGCAGCTTAGACAGTCTAGTAGGGCCCCAGCATTTT. Its translation: CASSLDSLVGPQHF.

V usage is TRBV4-2 and J usage is TRBJ2-3, with D uncertain. Germline V lookup: CDR1 LGHNA, CDR2 YNFKEQ. With 1 base removed from V and 10 bases from J, the gap between germline ends came to 9 bases. This CDR3 spans 12 amino acids. This CDR3 is CASSQVGRAQYF. Written as DNA, the CDR3 is TGTGCCAGCAGCCAAGTTGGCCGAGCGCAGTATTTT.

This clone came up a few times. V usage is TRBV29-1 and J usage is TRBJ2-1, with D maybe TRBD1 (6 bases). The germline V gene has CDR1 SQVTM and CDR2 ANQGSEA. V gave up 2 bases and J gave up 6 bases, with 11 bases separating them. The CDR3 has 13 amino acids. The CDR3 DNA reads TGCAGCGTTGAATGGGACACAAGCAATGAGCAGTTCTTC. Translated, it gives CSVEWDTSNEQFF.